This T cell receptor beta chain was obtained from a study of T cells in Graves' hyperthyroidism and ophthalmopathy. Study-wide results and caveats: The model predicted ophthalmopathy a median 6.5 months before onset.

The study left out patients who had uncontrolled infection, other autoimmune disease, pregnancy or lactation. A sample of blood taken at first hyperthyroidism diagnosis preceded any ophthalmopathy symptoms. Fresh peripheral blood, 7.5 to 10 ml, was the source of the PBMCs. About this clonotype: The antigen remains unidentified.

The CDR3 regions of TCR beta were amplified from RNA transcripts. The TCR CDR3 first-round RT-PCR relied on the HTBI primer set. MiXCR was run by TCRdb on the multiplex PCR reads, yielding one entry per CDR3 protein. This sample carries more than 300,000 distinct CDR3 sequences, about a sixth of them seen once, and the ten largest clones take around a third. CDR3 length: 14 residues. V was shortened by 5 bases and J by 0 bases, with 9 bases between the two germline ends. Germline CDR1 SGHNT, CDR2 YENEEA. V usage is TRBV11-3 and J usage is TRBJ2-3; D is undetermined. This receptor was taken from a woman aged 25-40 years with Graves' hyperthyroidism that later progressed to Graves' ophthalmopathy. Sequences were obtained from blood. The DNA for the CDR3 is TGTGCCAGCAGCATCGTGACTAGCACAGATACGCAGTATTTT. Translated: CASSIVTSTDTQYF.